This entry concerns a single TCR beta chain. Its antigen is unknown. This record belongs to a study of a mutant IDH1 vaccine in newly diagnosed glioma. Whole-study context: With temozolomide cycles, or 4-6 weeks after radiotherapy alone, vaccination was started. The therapy given earlier, which was standard therapy, consisted of radiotherapy, temozolomide, or both, and most of the patients received both.

The time point here: week 5, during vaccination. The content of each vaccine dose was 300 ug of mutant IDH1 20-mer peptide, and topical imiquimod accompanied it. This table comes from immunoSEQ multiplex PCR, and its TCRdb copy is limited to in-frame clones, with some not included. This table holds tens of thousands of clones, 70% to 80% found once. Germline assignment: CDR1 SGHRS and CDR2 YFSETQ. The V gene end was trimmed by 3 bases and the J gene end by 5 bases; junction bases not matched to a gene: 16. The CDR3 runs 18 residues. The sequence derives from a man aged 40-50 years with glioma. This rearrangement joins TRBV5-1 to TRBJ1-2; 10 bases are shared with TRBD1. Sequencing was performed on PBMCs, taken from a glioma patient whose treatment included an IDH1 peptide vaccine. For the CDR3, the DNA is TGCGCCAGCAGCTCACACGCAATTACTCCGGGACAGGGGTATGGCTACACCTTC. As protein: CASSSHAITPGQGYGYTF.